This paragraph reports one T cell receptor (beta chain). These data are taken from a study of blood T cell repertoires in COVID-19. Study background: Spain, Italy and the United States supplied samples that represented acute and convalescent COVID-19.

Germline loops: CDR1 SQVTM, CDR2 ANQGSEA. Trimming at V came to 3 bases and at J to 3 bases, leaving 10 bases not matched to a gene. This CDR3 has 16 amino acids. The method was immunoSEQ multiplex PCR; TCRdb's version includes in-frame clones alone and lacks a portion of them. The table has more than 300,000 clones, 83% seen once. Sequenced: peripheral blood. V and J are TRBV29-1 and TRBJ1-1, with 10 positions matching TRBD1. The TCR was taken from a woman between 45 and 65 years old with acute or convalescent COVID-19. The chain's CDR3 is CSVEGTGARGDTEAFF. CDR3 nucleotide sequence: TGCAGCGTTGAGGGGACAGGGGCCCGGGGAGACACTGAAGCTTTCTTT.